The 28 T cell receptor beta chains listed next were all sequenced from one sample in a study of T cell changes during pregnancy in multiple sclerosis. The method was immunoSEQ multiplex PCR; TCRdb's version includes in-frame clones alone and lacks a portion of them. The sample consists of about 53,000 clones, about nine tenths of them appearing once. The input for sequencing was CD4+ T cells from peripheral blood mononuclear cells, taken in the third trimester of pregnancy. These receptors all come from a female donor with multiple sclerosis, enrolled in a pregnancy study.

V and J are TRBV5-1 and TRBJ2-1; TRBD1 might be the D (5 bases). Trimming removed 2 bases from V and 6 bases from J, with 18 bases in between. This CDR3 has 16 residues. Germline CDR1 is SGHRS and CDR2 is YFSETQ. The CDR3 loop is CASSLATGFPPNEQFF. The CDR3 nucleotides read TGCGCCAGCAGCTTAGCTACAGGTTTCCCCCCCAATGAGCAGTTCTTC.

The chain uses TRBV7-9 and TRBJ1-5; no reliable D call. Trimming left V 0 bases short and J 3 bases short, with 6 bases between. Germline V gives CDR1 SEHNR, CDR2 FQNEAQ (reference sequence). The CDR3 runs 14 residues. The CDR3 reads CASSLALPNQPQHF. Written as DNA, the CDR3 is TGTGCCAGCAGCTTAGCGCTACCCAATCAGCCCCAGCATTTT.

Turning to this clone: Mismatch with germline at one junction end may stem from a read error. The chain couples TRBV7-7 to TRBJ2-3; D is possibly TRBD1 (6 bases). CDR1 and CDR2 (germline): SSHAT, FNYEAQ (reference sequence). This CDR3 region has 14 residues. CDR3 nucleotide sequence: TGTGCTAGCAGCTTAGGAGGACAGCCAGATACGCAGTATTTT. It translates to CASSLGGQPDTQYF.

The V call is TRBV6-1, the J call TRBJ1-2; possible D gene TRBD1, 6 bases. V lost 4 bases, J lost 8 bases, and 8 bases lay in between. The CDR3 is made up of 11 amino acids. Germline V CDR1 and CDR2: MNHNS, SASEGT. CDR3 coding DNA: TGTGCCAGCAGTGCCCAGGGGGGCTACACCTTC. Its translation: CASSAQGGYTF.

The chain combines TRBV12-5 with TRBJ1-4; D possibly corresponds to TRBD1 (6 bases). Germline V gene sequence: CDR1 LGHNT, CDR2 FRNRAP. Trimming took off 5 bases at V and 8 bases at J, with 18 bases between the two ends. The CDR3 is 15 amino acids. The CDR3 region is CASGVQGSPGEKLFF. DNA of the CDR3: TGTGCTAGTGGTGTCCAGGGGAGCCCAGGGGAAAAACTGTTTTTT.

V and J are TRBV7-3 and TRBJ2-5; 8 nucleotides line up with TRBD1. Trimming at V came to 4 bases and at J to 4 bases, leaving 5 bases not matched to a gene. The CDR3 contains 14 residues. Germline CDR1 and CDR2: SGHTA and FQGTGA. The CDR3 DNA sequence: TGTGCCAGCAGCTCACCAGACAGGGGAGAGACCCAGTACTTC. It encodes CASSSPDRGETQYF. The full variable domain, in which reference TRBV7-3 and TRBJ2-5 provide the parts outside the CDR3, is GAGVSQTPSNKVTEKGKYVELRCDPISGHTALYWYRQSLGQGPEFLIYFQGTGAADDSGLPNDRFFAVRPEGSVSTLKIQRTERGDSAVYLCASSSPDRGETQYFGPGTRLLVL.

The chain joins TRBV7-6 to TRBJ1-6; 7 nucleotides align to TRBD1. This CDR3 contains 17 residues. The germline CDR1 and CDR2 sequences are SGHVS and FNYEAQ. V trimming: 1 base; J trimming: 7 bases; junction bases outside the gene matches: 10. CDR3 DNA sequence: TGTGCCAGCAGCTTAGGAATTAGACAGGGTCGGAATTCACCCCTCCACTTT. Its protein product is CASSLGIRQGRNSPLHF.

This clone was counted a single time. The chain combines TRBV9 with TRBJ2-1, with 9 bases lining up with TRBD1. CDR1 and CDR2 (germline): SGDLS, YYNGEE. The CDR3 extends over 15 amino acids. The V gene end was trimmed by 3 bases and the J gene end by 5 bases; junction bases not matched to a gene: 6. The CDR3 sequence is CASSATGGPHNEQFF. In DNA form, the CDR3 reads TGTGCCAGCAGCGCCACAGGGGGCCCCCACAATGAGCAGTTCTTC.

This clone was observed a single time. DNA of the CDR3: TGTGCCAGCAGTGAAGCCAGAAGCAATCAGCCCCAGCATTTT. It encodes CASSEARSNQPQHF. The gene calls are TRBV2 and TRBJ1-5, with D uncertain. This CDR3 is built from 14 residues. V was trimmed by 0 bases and J by 1 base, leaving 4 bases between them. Germline V CDR1 and CDR2: SNHLY, FYNNEI. Using reference TRBV2 and TRBJ1-5 for the parts outside the CDR3, the full variable domain is EPEVTQTPSHQVTQMGQEVILRCVPISNHLYFYWYRQILGQKVEFLVSFYNNEISEKSEIFDDQFSVERPDGSNFTLKIRSTKLEDSAMYFCASSEARSNQPQHFGDGTRLSIL.

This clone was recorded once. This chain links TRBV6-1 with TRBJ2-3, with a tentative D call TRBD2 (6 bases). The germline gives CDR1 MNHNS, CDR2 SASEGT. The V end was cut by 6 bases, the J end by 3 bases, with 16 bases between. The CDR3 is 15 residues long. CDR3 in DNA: TGTGCCAGCAGGGACGAGGGTCTAGCGACAGATACGCAGTATTTT. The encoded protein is CASRDEGLATDTQYF.

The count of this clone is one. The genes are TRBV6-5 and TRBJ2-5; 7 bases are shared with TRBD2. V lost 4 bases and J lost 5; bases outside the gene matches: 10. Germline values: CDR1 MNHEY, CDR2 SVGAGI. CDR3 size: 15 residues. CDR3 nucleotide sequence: TGTGCCAGCAGTTTGGGGTCGGGGGGAGGCGAGACCCAGTACTTC. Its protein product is CASSLGSGGGETQYF.

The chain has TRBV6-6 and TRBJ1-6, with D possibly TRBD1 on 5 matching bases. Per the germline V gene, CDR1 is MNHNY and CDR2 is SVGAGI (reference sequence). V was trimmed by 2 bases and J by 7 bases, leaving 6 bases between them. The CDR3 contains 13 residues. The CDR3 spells CASSYDRNSPLHF. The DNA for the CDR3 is TGTGCCAGCAGTTACGACAGAAATTCACCCCTCCACTTT.

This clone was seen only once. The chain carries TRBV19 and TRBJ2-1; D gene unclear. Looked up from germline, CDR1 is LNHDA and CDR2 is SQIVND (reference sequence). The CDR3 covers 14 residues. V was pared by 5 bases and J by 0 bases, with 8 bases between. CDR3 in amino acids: CASSYRVSYNEQFF. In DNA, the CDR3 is TGTGCCAGTAGTTATCGCGTCTCCTACAATGAGCAGTTCTTC. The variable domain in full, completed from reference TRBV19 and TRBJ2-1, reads DGGITQSPKYLFRKEGQNVTLSCEQNLNHDAMYWYRQDPGQGLRLIYYSQIVNDFQKGDIAEGYSVSREKKESFPLTVTSAQKNPTAFYLCASSYRVSYNEQFFGPGTRLTVL.

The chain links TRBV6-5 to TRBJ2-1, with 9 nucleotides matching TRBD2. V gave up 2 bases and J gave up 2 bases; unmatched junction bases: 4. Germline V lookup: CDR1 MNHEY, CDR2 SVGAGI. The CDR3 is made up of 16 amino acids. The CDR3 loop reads CASSYVGGGAYNEQFF. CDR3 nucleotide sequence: TGTGCCAGCAGTTACGTTGGCGGGGGGGCCTACAATGAGCAGTTCTTC.

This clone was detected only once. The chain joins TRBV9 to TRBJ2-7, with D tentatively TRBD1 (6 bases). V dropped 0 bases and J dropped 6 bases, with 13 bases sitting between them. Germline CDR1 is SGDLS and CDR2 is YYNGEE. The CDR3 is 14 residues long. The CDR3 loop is CASSVANRVGEQYF. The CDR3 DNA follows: TGTGCCAGCAGCGTAGCGAACAGGGTAGGCGAGCAGTACTTC. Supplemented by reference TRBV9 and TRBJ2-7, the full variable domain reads DSGVTQTPKHLITATGQRVTLRCSPRSGDLSVYWYQQSLDQGLQFLIQYYNGEERAKGNILERFSAQQFPDLHSELNLSSLELGDSALYFCASSVANRVGEQYFGPGTRLTVT.

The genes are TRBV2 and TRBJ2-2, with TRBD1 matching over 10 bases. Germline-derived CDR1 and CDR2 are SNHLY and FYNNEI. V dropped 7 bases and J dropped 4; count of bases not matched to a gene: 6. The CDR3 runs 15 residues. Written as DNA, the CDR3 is TGTGCCAGCACAGCCGGGACAGGGGTCACCGGGGAGCTGTTTTTT. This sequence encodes CASTAGTGVTGELFF.

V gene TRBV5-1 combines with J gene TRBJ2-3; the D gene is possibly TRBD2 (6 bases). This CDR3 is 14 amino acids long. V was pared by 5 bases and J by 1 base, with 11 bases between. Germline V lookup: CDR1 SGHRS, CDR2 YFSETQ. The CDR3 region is CASRGTGGTDTQYF. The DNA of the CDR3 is TGCGCCAGCAGGGGGACTGGGGGCACAGATACGCAGTATTTT.

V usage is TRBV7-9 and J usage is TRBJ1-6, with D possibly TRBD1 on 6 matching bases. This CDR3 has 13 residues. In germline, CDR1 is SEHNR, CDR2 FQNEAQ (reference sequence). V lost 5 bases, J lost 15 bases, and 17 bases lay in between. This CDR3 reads CASSLGVGQILHF. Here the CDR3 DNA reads TGTGCCAGCAGCCTCGGGGTGGGACAAATCCTCCACTTT.

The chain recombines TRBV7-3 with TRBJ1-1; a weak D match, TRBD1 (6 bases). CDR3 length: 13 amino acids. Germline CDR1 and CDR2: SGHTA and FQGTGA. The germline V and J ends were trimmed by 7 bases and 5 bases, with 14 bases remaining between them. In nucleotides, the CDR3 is TGTGCCAGCAATAAAGGGGGGGGTACTGAAGCTTTCTTT. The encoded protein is CASNKGGGTEAFF.

The CDR3 reads CASSLGLRGWDTQYF. CDR3 DNA: TGTGCCAGCAGCTTAGGTTTGCGGGGGTGGGATACGCAGTATTTT. This chain connects TRBV7-6 to TRBJ2-3, with 7 bases lining up with TRBD2. V shed 1 base and J 6 bases; nucleotides not matched to a gene: 7. This CDR3 region has 15 residues. Per the germline V gene, CDR1 is SGHVS and CDR2 is FNYEAQ.

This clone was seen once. CDR3 sequence (DNA): TGTGCCATCAGTGCCCGACAGGGGGGAGCGACCTACGAGCAGTACTTC. This sequence encodes CAISARQGGATYEQYF. The V call is TRBV10-3, the J call TRBJ2-7, with 9 positions matching TRBD1. Per the germline V gene, CDR1 is ENHRY and CDR2 is SYGVKD. The CDR3 runs to 16 residues. Trimming at V came to 4 bases and at J to 2 bases, leaving 9 bases not matched to a gene.

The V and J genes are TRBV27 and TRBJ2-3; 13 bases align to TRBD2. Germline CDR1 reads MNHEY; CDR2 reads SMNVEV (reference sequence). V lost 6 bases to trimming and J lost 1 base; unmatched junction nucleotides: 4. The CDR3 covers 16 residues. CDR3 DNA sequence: TGTGCCAGCAGAGCCGGGACTAGCGGGGGCACAGATACGCAGTATTTT. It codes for CASRAGTSGGTDTQYF.

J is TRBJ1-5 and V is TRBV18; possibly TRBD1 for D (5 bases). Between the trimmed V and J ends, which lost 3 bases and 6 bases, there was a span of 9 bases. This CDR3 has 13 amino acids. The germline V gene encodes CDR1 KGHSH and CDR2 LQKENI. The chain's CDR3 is CASSPGGGQPQHF. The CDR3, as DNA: TGTGCCAGCTCACCCGGGGGTGGTCAGCCCCAGCATTTT.

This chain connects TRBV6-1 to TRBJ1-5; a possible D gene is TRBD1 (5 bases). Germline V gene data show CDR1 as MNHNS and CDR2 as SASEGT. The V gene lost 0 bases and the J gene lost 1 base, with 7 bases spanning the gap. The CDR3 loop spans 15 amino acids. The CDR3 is CASSEAGGSNQPQHF. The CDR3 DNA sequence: TGTGCCAGCAGTGAAGCGGGGGGGAGCAATCAGCCCCAGCATTTT.

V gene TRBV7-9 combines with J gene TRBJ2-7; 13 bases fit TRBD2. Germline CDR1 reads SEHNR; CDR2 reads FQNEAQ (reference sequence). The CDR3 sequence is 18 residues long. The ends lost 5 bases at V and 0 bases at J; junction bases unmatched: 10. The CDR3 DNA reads TGTGCCAGCAGCGGGGGGGGACTAGCGGGGACCGACTCCTACGAGCAGTACTTC. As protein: CASSGGGLAGTDSYEQYF.

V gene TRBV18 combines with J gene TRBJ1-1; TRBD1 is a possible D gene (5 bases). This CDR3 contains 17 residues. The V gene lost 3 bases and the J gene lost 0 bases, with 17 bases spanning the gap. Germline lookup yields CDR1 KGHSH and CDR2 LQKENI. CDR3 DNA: TGTGCCAGCTCACCCGGCTCCGCCGCGGGGGTGAACACTGAAGCTTTCTTT. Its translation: CASSPGSAAGVNTEAFF.

This CDR3 is CASTPGSLETQYF. In DNA form, the CDR3 reads TGCGCCAGCACCCCAGGCTCGTTGGAGACCCAGTACTTC. This chain connects TRBV10-2 to TRBJ2-5; D gene unclear. The CDR3 consists of 13 residues. Between the trimmed V and J ends, which lost 7 bases and 5 bases, there was a span of 14 bases. Germline CDR1 is WSHSY and CDR2 is SAAADI.

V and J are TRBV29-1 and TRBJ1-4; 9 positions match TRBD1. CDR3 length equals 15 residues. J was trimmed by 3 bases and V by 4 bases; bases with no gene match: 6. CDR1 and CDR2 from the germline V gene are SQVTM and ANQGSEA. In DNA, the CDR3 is TGCAGCGTTGTGGACAGGGGAAAGGCTAATGAAAAACTGTTTTTT. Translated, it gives CSVVDRGKANEKLFF.